A single sample is the source of the 13 T cell receptor beta chains below, sequenced in a study of blood T cells in healthy people across ages. Primed by a sample-barcoded 5' primer and a J-beta primer mix, a second PCR proceeded for about 7 to 12 cycles. Via MiXCR, TCRdb re-called the 5' RACE reads, giving one row per CDR3 protein. The table records approximately 730,000 distinct CDR3 sequences, roughly 53% of them present only once. The sequencing sample was made of blood. The receptors come from a man at least 80 years old in good health.

In this sample, this clonotype turned up a few times. This chain connects TRBV11-2 to TRBJ2-7, with D perhaps matching TRBD2 (6 bases). Germline loops: CDR1 SGHAT, CDR2 FQNNGV. The germline V and J ends were trimmed by 3 bases and 0 bases, with 12 bases remaining between them. The CDR3 runs to 15 residues. The CDR3 coding sequence is TGTGCCAGCAGCTTTAATCTAGCGACCTCCTACGAGCAGTACTTC. It translates to CASSFNLATSYEQYF.

The chain has TRBV2 and TRBJ1-5; D may be TRBD1 (5 bases). This CDR3 region has 15 residues. Germline-derived CDR1 and CDR2 are SNHLY and FYNNEI. The V end was cut by 5 bases, the J end by 1 base, with 12 bases between. The CDR3 sequence: CASSTTTVSNQPQHF. The CDR3 DNA reads as TGTGCCAGCAGTACCACGACAGTCAGCAATCAGCCCCAGCATTTT.

The chain employs TRBV24-1 and TRBJ1-2; 7 bases fit TRBD1. The CDR3 runs 15 residues. V dropped 3 bases and J dropped 2; count of bases not matched to a gene: 5. Germline assignment: CDR1 KGHDR and CDR2 SFDVKD. CDR3 protein: CATSDGPGQNYGYTF. The CDR3, as DNA: TGTGCCACCAGTGATGGCCCGGGACAGAACTATGGCTACACCTTC.

The V and J genes are TRBV11-2 and TRBJ2-3, with D perhaps TRBD1 or TRBD2 (5 bases each). Trimming cost V 6 bases and J 0 bases, with 13 bases left between them. The CDR3 runs 15 residues. Germline CDR1 reads SGHAT; CDR2 reads FQNNGV. In DNA, the CDR3 is TGTGCCAGCAGTCGGGACGGATTTAGCACAGATACGCAGTATTTT. As protein: CASSRDGFSTDTQYF.

The genes are TRBV20-1 and TRBJ2-3; possible D gene TRBD1, 6 bases. Trimming took 6 bases from V and 1 from J, leaving 17 bases between them. The CDR3 is 15 residues long. Germline lookup yields CDR1 DFQATT and CDR2 SNEGSKA (reference sequence). CDR3 nucleotides: TGCAGTGCCCCGAATAGGGGGAGCGGCACAGATACGCAGTATTTT. It translates to CSAPNRGSGTDTQYF.

The chain employs TRBV28 and TRBJ2-7; 9 nucleotides align to TRBD1. Germline CDR1 reads MDHEN; CDR2 reads SYDVKM. This CDR3 has 15 amino acids. Trimming cost V 7 bases and J 2 bases; bases outside gene matches: 9. CDR3 bases: TGTGCCAGCACCGGATTACGACAGGGGGCCTACGAGCAGTACTTC. Encoded protein: CASTGLRQGAYEQYF.

This clonotype occurred many times. V and J are TRBV7-9 and TRBJ1-2; TRBD1 is a possible D gene (6 bases). The germline CDR1 and CDR2 sequences are SEHNR and FQNEAQ (reference sequence). The length of the CDR3 is 14 residues. Trimming removed 5 bases at V and 6 bases at J, with 16 bases between. The CDR3 region has the DNA TGTGCCAGCAGCCCCTTAGGGGGGTCGGATGGCTACACCTTC. Its protein is CASSPLGGSDGYTF. Supplemented by reference TRBV7-9 and TRBJ1-2, the full variable domain reads DTGVSQNPRHKITKRGQNVTFRCDPISEHNRLYWYRQTLGQGPEFLTYFQNEAQLEKSRLLSDRFSAERPKGSFSTLEIQRTEQGDSAMYLCASSPLGGSDGYTFGSGTRLTVV.

Ten or more counts support this clonotype. The chain combines TRBV20-1 with TRBJ2-3, with D possibly being TRBD1 (6 bases). Germline V gene sequence: CDR1 DFQATT, CDR2 SNEGSKA (reference sequence). V shed 0 bases and J shed 4 bases, with 14 bases lying between them. This CDR3 has 15 residues. The CDR3 reads CSARDSRGNSDTQYF. CDR3 DNA: TGCAGTGCTAGAGACAGCAGGGGAAACTCAGATACGCAGTATTTT.

The chain is built from TRBV4-2 and TRBJ2-1; 8 bases map to TRBD2. The V gene end was trimmed by 3 bases and the J gene end by 9 bases; junction bases not matched to a gene: 7. From germline, CDR1 is LGHNA and CDR2 YNFKEQ. The CDR3 has 14 amino acids. CDR3 nucleotides: TGTGCCAGCAGCCACGGACTAGCAGGAACTGAGCAGTTCTTC. It translates to CASSHGLAGTEQFF.

The gene calls are TRBV30 and TRBJ1-2, with D uncertain. The CDR3 consists of 13 residues. Trimming shortened V by 0 bases and J by 2 bases, and 7 bases separated the two germline ends. Looked up from germline, CDR1 is GTSNPN and CDR2 is SVGIG (reference sequence). In DNA, the CDR3 is TGTGCCTGGAGTGTTGTCGGAAACTATGGCTACACCTTC. Translated: CAWSVVGNYGYTF.

The genes are TRBV30 and TRBJ2-3, with D perhaps matching TRBD2 (6 bases). Germline V gene data show CDR1 as GTSNPN and CDR2 as SVGIG (reference sequence). This CDR3 comprises 14 residues. Trimming cost V 3 bases and J 14 bases, with 24 bases left between them. The CDR3 nucleotides read TGTGCCTGGAGAATTGGCGGGGAGCACAGAGACGCGTATTTT. This encodes CAWRIGGEHRDAYF. Supplemented by reference TRBV30 and TRBJ2-3, the full variable domain reads SQTIHQWPATLVQPVGSPLSLECTVEGTSNPNLYWYRQAAGRGLQLLFYSVGIGQISSEVPQNLSASRPQDRQFILSSKKLLLSDSGFYLCAWRIGGEHRDAYFGPGTRLTVL.

This chain connects TRBV29-1 to TRBJ2-5, with D uncertain. Germline V gene data show CDR1 as SQVTM and CDR2 as ANQGSEA. The CDR3 is made up of 13 amino acids. Trimming took off 7 bases at V and 0 bases at J, with 12 bases between the two ends. This CDR3 is CSAGRPDQETQYF. CDR3 bases: TGCAGCGCTGGTCGGCCCGACCAAGAGACCCAGTACTTC. Complete variable domain (other parts from reference TRBV29-1 and TRBJ2-5): SAVISQKPSRDICQRGTSLTIQCQVDSQVTMMFWYRQQPGQSLTLIATANQGSEATYESGFVIDKFPISRPNLTFSTLTVSNMSPEDSSIYLCSAGRPDQETQYFGPGTRLLVL.

The table lists this clonotype with a count of one. This chain connects TRBV30 to TRBJ2-6; D remains ambiguous. V was pared by 1 base and J by 5 bases, with 0 bases between. This CDR3 region has 11 residues. Germline V CDR1 and CDR2: GTSNPN, SVGIG (reference sequence). CDR3: CAWSGANVLTF. CDR3 nucleotides: TGTGCCTGGAGTGGGGCCAACGTCCTGACTTTC.